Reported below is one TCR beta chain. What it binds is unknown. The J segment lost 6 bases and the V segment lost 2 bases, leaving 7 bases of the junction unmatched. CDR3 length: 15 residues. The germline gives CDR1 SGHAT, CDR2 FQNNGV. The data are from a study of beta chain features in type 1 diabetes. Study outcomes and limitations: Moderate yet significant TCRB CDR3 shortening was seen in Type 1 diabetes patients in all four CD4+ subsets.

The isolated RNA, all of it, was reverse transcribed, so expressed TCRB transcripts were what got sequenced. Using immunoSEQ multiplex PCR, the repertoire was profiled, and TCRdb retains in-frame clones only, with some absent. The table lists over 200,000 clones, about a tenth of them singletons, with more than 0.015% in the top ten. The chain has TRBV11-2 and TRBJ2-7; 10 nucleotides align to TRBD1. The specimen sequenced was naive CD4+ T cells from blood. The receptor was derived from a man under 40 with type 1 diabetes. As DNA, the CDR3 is TGTGCCAGCAGCTTAACGACAGGGGGCTTGGTCGAGCAGTACTTC. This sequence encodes CASSLTTGGLVEQYF. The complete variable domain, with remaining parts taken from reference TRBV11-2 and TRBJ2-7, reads EAGVAQSPRYKIIEKRQSVAFWCNPISGHATLYWYQQILGQGPKLLIQFQNNGVVDDSQLPKDRFSAERLKGVDSTLKIQPAKLEDSAVYLCASSLTTGGLVEQYFGPGTRLTVT.